What follows is one TCR beta chain and its context. The CDR3 consists of 15 residues. Per the germline V gene, CDR1 is SGHVS and CDR2 is FQNEAQ. The V end lost 0 bases, the J end lost 2 bases, and 11 bases lay between the germline ends. The sample is drawn from a study of blood T cell repertoires in COVID-19. On the study more broadly: The United States, Italy and Spain supplied acute and convalescent COVID-19 samples.

Profiled with immunoSEQ multiplex PCR; TCRdb holds only in-frame clones, not every one. Here the sample spans approximately 300,000 clones, 88% being singletons. The clonotype was recovered from a woman aged 45-65 years with active or convalescent COVID-19. V is TRBV7-8 and J is TRBJ2-7, with D tentatively TRBD1 (7 bases). Sequenced sample: peripheral blood. For the CDR3, the DNA is TGTGCCAGCAGCTTAGCCCAGGGGGGACCCTACGAGCAGTACTTC. Amino acid sequence: CASSLAQGGPYEQYF.